These 27 T cell receptor beta chains share one sample of origin, sequenced in a study of blood T cell repertoires in COVID-19. Sequencing used immunoSEQ multiplex PCR; TCRdb keeps in-frame clones, though not all of them. The repertoire has roughly 100,000 clones, over 75% of them found once; the top ten carry around 5%. Sequenced sample: peripheral blood. All receptors come from a man aged 45-65 years with acute or convalescent COVID-19.

J is TRBJ1-2 and V is TRBV7-8, with D possibly matching TRBD1 (5 bases). The germline V and J ends were trimmed by 3 bases and 4 bases, with 12 bases remaining between them. The germline V gene encodes CDR1 SGHVS and CDR2 FQNEAQ. The CDR3 spans 14 residues. The CDR3 here is CASSFKRDFYGYTF. In DNA form, the CDR3 reads TGTGCCAGCAGCTTTAAAAGGGACTTCTATGGCTACACCTTC.

CDR3 sequence reads: CASSSLQGAGGETQYF. The CDR3 region has the DNA TGTGCCAGCAGCTCGTTACAGGGGGCGGGAGGAGAGACCCAGTACTTC. This chain links TRBV7-9 with TRBJ2-5; a weak D match, TRBD1 (9 bases). Germline V gene data show CDR1 as SEHNR and CDR2 as FQNEAQ (reference sequence). The CDR3 spans 16 residues. V was clipped by 4 bases and J by 4 bases, with 19 bases between them.

This clone appeared a few times. The chain couples TRBV5-8 to TRBJ2-3; TRBD2 matches at 11 bases. Germline V gene lookup returns CDR1 SGHTS and CDR2 YDEGEE. The V segment lost 4 bases and the J segment 3 bases; nucleotides outside the gene matches: 7. The CDR3 contains 16 residues. The CDR3 DNA is TGTGCCAGCAGCAAACTAGCGGGAGCTCGGACAGATACGCAGTATTTT. Translation gives CASSKLAGARTDTQYF.

Of note for this clone: Other DNA sequences in this sample translate to the same CDR3. The chain uses TRBV14 and TRBJ1-1; 7 nucleotides agree with TRBD1. With V trimmed by 1 base and J by 1 base, 3 bases remained unmatched. This CDR3 region has 15 residues. Germline V gene data show CDR1 as SGHDN and CDR2 as FVKESK. CDR3 sequence (DNA): TGTGCCAGCAGCCAAGGGACAGGCCCGAACACTGAAGCTTTCTTT. Translating gives CASSQGTGPNTEAFF.

This rearrangement joins TRBV2 to TRBJ2-1, with unresolved D. From germline, CDR1 is SNHLY and CDR2 FYNNEI. The CDR3 loop spans 13 amino acids. Deletions cut 7 bases from V and 0 bases from J, with 7 bases between. This CDR3 is CASKRSSYNEQFF. CDR3 coding DNA: TGTGCCAGCAAGAGGAGCTCCTACAATGAGCAGTTCTTC.

The chain carries TRBV5-1 and TRBJ1-1; 7 bases agree with TRBD1. V dropped 0 bases and J dropped 4; count of bases not matched to a gene: 12. Germline V gene sequence: CDR1 SGHRS, CDR2 YFSETQ. The CDR3 covers 17 residues. In nucleotides, the CDR3 is TGCGCCAGCAGCTTGGCAACAGGGGTGGGTGGATCCACTGAAGCTTTCTTT. Encoded protein: CASSLATGVGGSTEAFF.

The rearrangement joins TRBV5-1 to TRBJ2-1; 12 bases are a match to TRBD2. In germline, CDR1 is SGHRS, CDR2 YFSETQ. The CDR3 is 14 amino acids. With V trimmed by 3 bases and J by 7 bases, 2 bases remained unmatched. This CDR3 is CASSSTSGSNEQFF. The DNA for the CDR3 is TGCGCCAGCAGCTCGACTAGCGGGAGTAATGAGCAGTTCTTC.

The V gene is TRBV7-9, the J gene TRBJ2-1, with D unresolved. The V gene lost 3 bases and the J gene lost 4 bases, with 10 bases spanning the gap. Looked up from germline, CDR1 is SEHNR and CDR2 is FQNEAQ (reference sequence). The CDR3 covers 14 residues. The DNA for the CDR3 is TGTGCCAGCAGCTTTTTGTCCGTTTACAATGAGCAGTTCTTC. Protein product: CASSFLSVYNEQFF.

J is TRBJ1-1 and V is TRBV27, with 8 bases matching TRBD1. Looked up from germline, CDR1 is MNHEY and CDR2 is SMNVEV (reference sequence). The CDR3 is 13 residues long. The V segment lost 8 bases and the J segment 6 bases; nucleotides outside the gene matches: 8. The CDR3: CASHQGASAEAFF. The CDR3 nucleotides are TGTGCCAGCCATCAGGGGGCTTCCGCTGAAGCTTTCTTT.

The rearrangement links TRBV14 to TRBJ2-1; tentatively, D is TRBD1 (6 bases). The CDR3 has 14 amino acids. V lost 3 bases and J 10 bases, leaving 16 bases between the germline ends. Looked up from germline, CDR1 is SGHDN and CDR2 is FVKESK. CDR3 nucleotides: TGTGCCAGCAGCCAGTTTCAGGGGTCAGGGGAGCAGTTCTTC. It translates to CASSQFQGSGEQFF. The full variable domain, rest sourced from reference TRBV14 and TRBJ2-1, is EAGVTQFPSHSVIEKGQTVTLRCDPISGHDNLYWYRRVMGKEIKFLLHFVKESKQDESGMPNNRFLAERTGGTYSTLKVQPAELEDSGVYFCASSQFQGSGEQFFGPGTRLTVL.

V usage is TRBV30 and J usage is TRBJ2-2, with 10 bases identical to TRBD2. The V segment lost 5 bases and the J segment 4 bases; nucleotides outside the gene matches: 4. The germline gives CDR1 GTSNPN, CDR2 SVGIG (reference sequence). This CDR3 is built from 14 residues. CDR3 nucleotides: TGTGCCTGGCTAGCGGGAGCGTTCACCGGGGAGCTGTTTTTT. Its protein product is CAWLAGAFTGELFF.

The chain has TRBV7-9 and TRBJ2-3; no firm D call. The germline V and J ends were trimmed by 6 bases and 3 bases, with 13 bases remaining between them. The CDR3 is 14 residues long. In germline, CDR1 is SEHNR, CDR2 FQNEAQ (reference sequence). The CDR3 reads CASSLPTETDTQYF. The DNA for the CDR3 is TGTGCCAGCAGTCTTCCGACTGAGACAGATACGCAGTATTTT.

The chain employs TRBV7-2 and TRBJ2-7; tentatively, D is TRBD2 (5 bases). CDR1 SGHTA and CDR2 FQGNSA come from the germline V gene. V was clipped by 1 base and J by 0 bases, with 10 bases between them. CDR3 length: 15 residues. The CDR3 spells CASSLEAGPSYEQYF. DNA of the CDR3: TGTGCCAGCAGCTTAGAGGCGGGCCCCTCCTACGAGCAGTACTTC.

The gene calls are TRBV11-2 and TRBJ1-5; D perhaps matches TRBD1 (5 bases). Germline V gene sequence: CDR1 SGHAT, CDR2 FQNNGV. The CDR3 sequence is 15 residues long. V lost 5 bases to trimming and J lost 2 bases, with 13 bases between them. CDR3 region: CASSSRVGGNQPQHF. In nucleotides, the CDR3 is TGTGCCAGCAGCAGTCGGGTAGGGGGCAATCAGCCCCAGCATTTT.

This chain links TRBV27 with TRBJ2-3, with D possibly TRBD2 on 7 matching bases. The CDR3 contains 13 residues. The V end lost 5 bases, the J end lost 10 bases, and 16 bases lay between the germline ends. CDR1 is MNHEY, CDR2 SMNVEV, per germline (reference sequence). The CDR3 DNA reads TGTGCCAGCAGTCCCGGGGGGCATTTGGCGCAGTATTTT. This encodes CASSPGGHLAQYF.

The V call is TRBV11-3, the J call TRBJ2-3; D call uncertain. Trimming removed 5 bases at V and 6 bases at J, with 12 bases between. CDR1 SGHNT and CDR2 YENEEA come from the germline V gene. The CDR3 extends over 13 amino acids. CDR3 protein: CASSPPTTDTQYF. The CDR3 coding sequence is TGTGCCAGCAGCCCCCCCACTACGGATACGCAGTATTTT.

This chain links TRBV6-5 with TRBJ1-2; no clear D. Trimming stripped 0 bases from V and 6 bases from J, with 11 bases between. The CDR3 length is 14 residues. Per the germline V gene, CDR1 is MNHEY and CDR2 is SVGAGI. The CDR3 nucleotides are TGTGCCAGCAGTTACTCCGGAGACCCCGATGGCTACACCTTC. Translated, it gives CASSYSGDPDGYTF.

This clone was found once. The rearrangement joins TRBV5-1 to TRBJ1-4, with 7 bases fitting TRBD1. Germline V gene sequence: CDR1 SGHRS, CDR2 YFSETQ. The J segment lost 7 bases and the V segment lost 0 bases, leaving 3 bases of the junction unmatched. The CDR3 has 14 amino acids. The CDR3 spells CASSLDRGGEKLFF. CDR3 in DNA: TGCGCCAGCAGCTTGGACAGGGGCGGTGAAAAACTGTTTTTT.

This clone was counted once. The chain recombines TRBV5-1 with TRBJ2-1; D might be TRBD2 (6 bases). The germline V gene has CDR1 SGHRS and CDR2 YFSETQ. The CDR3 has 14 residues. V lost 6 bases, J lost 10 bases, and 20 bases lay in between. This chain's CDR3 is CASTGDGTKQEQFF. CDR3 nucleotides: TGCGCCAGCACGGGAGACGGGACCAAACAGGAGCAGTTCTTC.

This chain links TRBV5-1 with TRBJ2-1; the match to TRBD1 covers 7 bases. This CDR3 spans 17 amino acids. Trimming cost V 0 bases and J 1 base; bases outside gene matches: 7. Germline V lookup: CDR1 SGHRS, CDR2 YFSETQ. In DNA form, the CDR3 reads TGCGCCAGCAGCTTGGGGGACAGCTTTTATTCCTACAATGAGCAGTTCTTC. Its translation: CASSLGDSFYSYNEQFF.

With regard to this clone: The same CDR3 arises from other DNA sequences in this sample as well. V and J are TRBV18 and TRBJ2-3; no clear D. CDR1 and CDR2 from the germline V gene are KGHSH and LQKENI. The CDR3 is made up of 13 amino acids. Trimming stripped 3 bases from V and 4 bases from J, with 8 bases between. CDR3: CASSPPVSDTQYF. The CDR3 region has the DNA TGTGCCAGCTCACCCCCAGTATCAGATACGCAGTATTTT.

The chain has TRBV6-6 and TRBJ2-1; possibly TRBD2 for D (6 bases). Trimming cost V 0 bases and J 10 bases, with 16 bases left between them. Germline values: CDR1 MNHNY, CDR2 SVGAGI (reference sequence). The CDR3 totals 15 residues. The CDR3 region has the DNA TGTGCCAGCAGTTACTCGGGTCGCGGGGCAGGGGAGCAGTTCTTC. Its translation is CASSYSGRGAGEQFF.

The chain combines TRBV6-5 with TRBJ2-1, with D tentatively TRBD2 (6 bases). This CDR3 region has 15 residues. From germline, CDR1 is MNHEY and CDR2 SVGAGI. Trimming took 6 bases from V and 7 from J, leaving 19 bases between them. Here the CDR3 reads CASRYGGGKGNEQFF. CDR3 DNA: TGTGCCAGCAGATACGGTGGCGGGAAGGGGAATGAGCAGTTCTTC.

In this sample, this clone turned up once. This chain uses TRBV6-6 with TRBJ1-1; possibly TRBD1 for D (5 bases). Germline CDR1 is MNHNY and CDR2 is SVGAGI (reference sequence). Trimming removed 4 bases at V and 0 bases at J, with 12 bases between. The CDR3 extends over 15 amino acids. In DNA, the CDR3 is TGTGCCAGCAGTTTCCAGGGACTTTTGAACACTGAAGCTTTCTTT. This gives the protein CASSFQGLLNTEAFF.

The CDR3 here is CASSPRESGANVLTF. In DNA form, the CDR3 reads TGTGCCAGCTCACCGAGGGAATCCGGGGCCAACGTCCTGACTTTC. The chain combines TRBV18 with TRBJ2-6; possibly TRBD2 for D (5 bases). CDR1 and CDR2 from the germline V gene are KGHSH and LQKENI. CDR3 size: 15 residues. V was cut by 3 bases and J by 4 bases, with 10 bases left in between.

The rearrangement joins TRBV9 to TRBJ1-5; tentative D call: TRBD1 (5 bases). V gave up 6 bases and J gave up 5 bases, with 18 bases separating them. The length of the CDR3 is 15 residues. Per germline, CDR1 SGDLS and CDR2 YYNGEE. CDR3 bases: TGTGCCAGCAACCCACATGGGGGGAAGGATCAGCCCCAGCATTTT. Translation gives CASNPHGGKDQPQHF.

V usage is TRBV27 and J usage is TRBJ2-1, with D possibly TRBD2 on 6 matching bases. The CDR3 runs 15 residues. The germline CDR1 and CDR2 sequences are MNHEY and SMNVEV (reference sequence). The V end was cut by 5 bases, the J end by 4 bases, with 15 bases between. CDR3: CASSGLGTGYNEQFF. DNA for the CDR3: TGTGCCAGCAGTGGACTCGGGACTGGTTACAATGAGCAGTTCTTC.